These 5 T cell receptor beta chains originate from one sample sequenced in a study of T cells in Graves' hyperthyroidism and ophthalmopathy (dated by TCRdb to between 2018 and 2021). The library came from multiplex PCR. Sequencer: Illumina HiSeq 2000. The TCR beta CDR3 regions were amplified from RNA transcripts. A first-round RT-PCR of the TCR CDR3 used the HTBI primer set with the Qiagen OneStep RT-PCR kit. Using fastp at Q25 and MiXCR, TCRdb reprocessed the public reads and kept productive beta chains. Identical CDR3 proteins give one entry, which carries the most common genes and DNA. This sample has fewer than 350,000 distinct CDR3 sequences in its table, and 13% to 15% of those were observed once. The ten biggest clones cover about 33% of the sample. Sequenced sample: blood. These receptors came from a woman aged 45-60 years with Graves' hyperthyroidism that later progressed to Graves' ophthalmopathy.

This clonotype was found many times. The V call is TRBV10-3, the J call TRBJ2-1; 12 nucleotides align to TRBD2. The CDR3 is made up of 13 amino acids. CDR1 ENHRY and CDR2 SYGVKD come from the germline V gene. Trimming removed 4 bases from V and 11 bases from J; junction bases left unmatched: 3. The CDR3 nucleotides are TGTGCCATCAGTGGGACTAGCGGGGCGAAGCAGTTCTTC. It encodes CAISGTSGAKQFF.

There are many counts of this clonotype. This chain joins TRBV12-3 or TRBV12-4 and TRBJ1-4; maybe TRBD1 (6 bases). CDR3 length: 14 residues. The V end was cut by 3 bases, the J end by 8 bases, with 13 bases between. The CDR3 sequence: CASSFGQGSEKLFF. CDR3 coding DNA: TGTGCCAGCAGTTTTGGTCAGGGGAGCGAAAAACTGTTTTTT.

Points on this clonotype: A much larger clonotype is one base distant, so this may be a read error. This chain joins TRBV20-1 and TRBJ2-3; 9 bases match TRBD2. The V and J ends lost 0 bases and 4 bases, in that order; junction bases with no gene match: 5. The CDR3 sequence is 15 residues long. Germline CDR1 DFQATT, CDR2 SNEGSKA (reference sequence). CDR3 in amino acids: CSARDGIAGADTQYF. CDR3 sequence (DNA): TGCAGTGCTAGAGATGGGATAGCGGGGGCAGATACGCAGTATTTT.

This clonotype was detected many times. V and J are TRBV6-1 and TRBJ2-7; no reliable D call. The CDR3 contains 12 residues. Germline V gene data show CDR1 as MNHNS and CDR2 as SASEGT. Trimming took off 4 bases at V and 2 bases at J, with 6 bases between the two ends. For the CDR3, the DNA is TGTGCCAGCAGTGGCCTCACCTACGAGCAGTACTTC. The encoded protein is CASSGLTYEQYF.

This clonotype was counted at least ten times. The chain joins TRBV11-1 to TRBJ2-5; D remains ambiguous. Germline assignment: CDR1 SGHAT and CDR2 FQDESV (reference sequence). The CDR3 covers 17 residues. V lost 1 base and J lost 2, with 17 bases in between. CDR3 sequence: CASSLGGGVPPQETQYF. The CDR3 DNA follows: TGTGCCAGCAGCTTAGGAGGCGGAGTCCCCCCACAAGAGACCCAGTACTTC.